This T cell receptor beta chain was sequenced during a study of Graves' ophthalmopathy and Graves' hyperthyroidism. Establishment of the diagnosis relied upon clinical symptoms, serum thyroxine, TRAb, thyroid ultrasound and orbital computed tomography. Amplification targeted the TCR beta CDR3 regions, with RNA transcripts as the source material. HTBI primers served in a first-round RT-PCR, which a second-round multiplex PCR followed. Via MiXCR, TCRdb re-called the multiplex PCR reads, giving one row per CDR3 protein. The sample includes about 400,000 distinct CDR3 sequences, around 21% of them seen just once. This clonotype was detected ten times or more. The antigen is not known. Study observations and caveats: For predicting ophthalmopathy progression, the model had 70.59% sensitivity and nearly 75% specificity.

Germline lookup yields CDR1 SGHTA and CDR2 FQGNSA. The CDR3 sequence is 14 residues long. V was trimmed by 8 bases and J by 6 bases, leaving 19 bases between them. The V and J genes are TRBV7-2 and TRBJ1-2; TRBD1 is a possible D gene (6 bases). This sequence originates from a woman aged 18 to 35 with stable Graves' hyperthyroidism. The sample was peripheral blood. CDR3 amino acids: CASSRISGEDGYTF. The CDR3 DNA reads as TGTGCCAGCTCCCGGATATCAGGGGAGGATGGCTACACCTTC.